Below are 8 T cell receptor beta chains sequenced from a single sample in a study of blood T cell repertoires in COVID-19. Profiled with immunoSEQ multiplex PCR; TCRdb holds only in-frame clones, not every one. The sample lists more than 95,000 clones, roughly 80% seen once, with over 4.5% in the top ten. The sample was peripheral blood. The receptors shown here come from a man between 60 and 70 years old with acute or convalescent COVID-19.

The V gene is TRBV4-1, the J gene TRBJ1-5; D is unclear. Germline values: CDR1 MGHRA, CDR2 YSYEKL. This CDR3 has 15 residues. V lost 2 bases to trimming and J lost 1 base, with 9 bases between them. CDR3 region: CASSQSHASNQPQHF. The CDR3 DNA reads TGCGCCAGCAGCCAATCGCATGCGAGCAATCAGCCCCAGCATTTT.

The chain has TRBV5-1 and TRBJ1-2; 7 nucleotides agree with TRBD1. The germline CDR1 and CDR2 sequences are SGHRS and YFSETQ. With V trimmed by 4 bases and J by 0 bases, 6 bases remained unmatched. The CDR3 totals 15 residues. CDR3 amino acids: CASSADRPPNYGYTF. CDR3 bases: TGCGCCAGCAGCGCGGACAGGCCTCCTAACTATGGCTACACCTTC.

J is TRBJ2-2 and V is TRBV12-3 or TRBV12-4; the D is unclear. This CDR3 spans 13 amino acids. Trimming stripped 5 bases from V and 6 bases from J, with 10 bases between. The CDR3 nucleotides are TGTGCCAGCAGTCCCCAAGGAGCCGGGGAGCTGTTTTTT. Its translation: CASSPQGAGELFF.

The genes are TRBV5-4 and TRBJ1-4; D remains ambiguous. Trimming stripped 1 base from V and 5 bases from J, with 12 bases between. The CDR3 sequence is 15 residues long. Per the germline V gene, CDR1 is SGHNT and CDR2 is YYREEE (reference sequence). As DNA, the CDR3 is TGTGCCAGCAGCTTGTTTCCCCCGGGAAATGAAAAACTGTTTTTT. This translates into CASSLFPPGNEKLFF.

The rearrangement joins TRBV10-2 to TRBJ1-6; 7 positions agree with TRBD1. CDR1 WSHSY and CDR2 SAAADI come from the germline V gene. This CDR3 spans 16 amino acids. The V segment lost 5 bases and the J segment 5 bases; nucleotides outside the gene matches: 9. The CDR3 is CASSLQGSINNSPLHF. The CDR3 DNA reads as TGCGCCAGCAGTCTACAGGGGAGCATAAATAATTCACCCCTCCACTTT.

J is TRBJ2-7 and V is TRBV7-9, with D tentatively TRBD1 (5 bases). Deletions cut 1 base from V and 3 bases from J, with 13 bases between. Germline V lookup: CDR1 SEHNR, CDR2 FQNEAQ (reference sequence). The CDR3 contains 15 residues. The CDR3 DNA reads as TGTGCCAGCAGCTTAGACCTAGGACACCACTACGAGCAGTACTTC. This encodes CASSLDLGHHYEQYF.

This clone was found a few times. J is TRBJ1-1 and V is TRBV5-1, with a tentative D call TRBD1 (6 bases). Trimming left V 4 bases short and J 0 bases short, with 10 bases between. Per the germline V gene, CDR1 is SGHRS and CDR2 is YFSETQ. CDR3 size: 14 residues. The CDR3 DNA sequence: TGCGCCAGCAGCATACAGGGCTTGAACACTGAAGCTTTCTTT. Protein sequence: CASSIQGLNTEAFF.

The chain couples TRBV2 to TRBJ2-4, with TRBD2 matching over 8 bases. Germline CDR1 and CDR2: SNHLY and FYNNEI. With 7 bases clipped from V and 1 base from J, the junction kept 15 bases outside the gene matches. The CDR3 spans 18 residues. The CDR3 is CASNLRGGVPTAKNIQYF. CDR3 coding DNA: TGTGCCAGCAACCTTCGGGGGGGAGTACCTACGGCCAAAAACATTCAGTACTTC.